Listed below are T cell receptor beta chains from one sample, sequenced in a study of early T cells in non-severe SARS-CoV-2 infection. Using its own MiXCR run on the 5' RACE reads, TCRdb lists one record per CDR3 protein. The repertoire consists of tens of thousands of distinct CDR3 sequences, with 5% to 6.5% occurring once and the leading ten covering roughly 4.4%. The source material was whole blood. These receptors all come from an adult who was a healthcare worker with PCR-confirmed SARS-CoV-2 infection or an uninfected control (not recorded which). CDR3s include the opening cysteine and the closing phenylalanine or tryptophan. A D gene is named only where the DNA matches it firmly. Not every row has a clone size; where given, it reads once, few, many or a size class.

v_gene,j_gene,d_gene,abundance,CDR3aa,CDR3nt
TRBV11-2,TRBJ2-5,TRBD1,few,CASSLDPGQGARETQYF,TGTGCCAGCAGCTTAGATCCGGGACAGGGGGCGAGGGAGACCCAGTACTTC
TRBV29-1,TRBJ2-3,.,many,CSVDSLTDTQYF,TGCAGCGTTGACAGCTTAACAGATACGCAGTATTTT
TRBV29-1,TRBJ2-2,.,.,CSVEEEQGGTGELFF,TGCAGCGTTGAAGAGGAACAGGGTGGTACCGGGGAGCTGTTTTTT
TRBV20-1,TRBJ2-5,.,few,CSARQGAETQYF,TGCAGTGCTAGACAGGGTGCTGAGACCCAGTACTTC
TRBV20-1,TRBJ2-1,TRBD2,many,CSAPSASGLISSYNEQFF,TGCAGTGCACCGTCGGCTAGCGGGTTGATTAGCTCCTACAATGAGCAGTTCTTC
TRBV11-2,TRBJ2-2,.,many,CASSRTRDPGGELFF,TGTGCCAGCAGTCGTACCCGGGACCCTGGGGGGGAGCTGTTTTTT
TRBV7-9,TRBJ1-4,.,many,CASSLNGWGEGEKLFF,TGTGCCAGCAGCTTAAACGGGTGGGGCGAGGGCGAAAAACTGTTTTTT
TRBV12-3/TRBV12-4,TRBJ1-1,.,many,CASSAAGGPNTEAFF,TGTGCCAGCAGTGCGGCTGGGGGGCCGAACACTGAAGCTTTCTTT
TRBV11-2,TRBJ1-2,TRBD1,many,CASSQDRGRGGYTF,TGTGCCAGCAGCCAGGACAGGGGACGAGGTGGCTACACCTTC
TRBV11-2,TRBJ2-4,TRBD2,many,CASSLGSGSYIQYF,TGTGCCAGCAGCTTAGGTAGCGGGAGCTACATTCAGTACTTC
TRBV7-2,TRBJ2-5,.,few,CASSLVAGQRGETQYF,TGTGCCAGCAGCTTAGTGGCGGGACAGAGGGGGGAGACCCAGTACTTC
TRBV6-1,TRBJ2-5,.,medium-sized,CASKSRQQETQYF,TGTGCCAGCAAGTCAAGACAACAAGAGACCCAGTACTTC
TRBV7-8,TRBJ2-3,TRBD2,many,CASSLDGGSGMIDTQYF,TGTGCCAGCAGCCTAGATGGTGGTAGCGGGATGATAGATACGCAGTATTTT
TRBV9,TRBJ1-1,.,many,CASSVRAQLMNTEAFF,TGTGCCAGCAGCGTAAGGGCACAGCTTATGAACACTGAAGCTTTCTTT